The T cell receptor (beta chain) under discussion was sequenced for a study of T-cell memory formation after mild COVID-19. Remarks on this clonotype: Its target is not known.

TCRdb fed the 5' RACE reads into MiXCR, producing one record per CDR3 protein. The repertoire holds approximately 44,000 distinct CDR3 sequences, 7.3% seen once, with less than 1.5% in the top ten. CDR1 and CDR2 from the germline V gene are MNHEY and SVGAGI. This CDR3 is 14 amino acids long. V lost 1 base to trimming and J lost 2 bases, with 8 bases between them. Study-wide results and caveats: Later expanders leaned toward CD4+, whereas clones contracting from day 15 to 85 were balanced CD4/CD8. The CD4+ clones that contracted clustered mainly within CM and EM, and the CD8+ clones concentrated in EMRA. Among clones peaking at day 37 in the second wave, SARS-CoV-2 specificity remained unconfirmed.

Sequencing used PBMCs or a T cell subset sorted from them (not recorded which). The sequence was collected from a man between 18 and 29 years old who had mild COVID-19 (a few samples of this study predate the infection). Cell type and time point are not known. The chain combines TRBV6-5 with TRBJ1-2, with a weak D call TRBD1 (5 bases). The CDR3 nucleotides are TGTGCCAGCAGTTACTTTAGGGGCAACTATGGCTACACCTTC. Protein product: CASSYFRGNYGYTF.